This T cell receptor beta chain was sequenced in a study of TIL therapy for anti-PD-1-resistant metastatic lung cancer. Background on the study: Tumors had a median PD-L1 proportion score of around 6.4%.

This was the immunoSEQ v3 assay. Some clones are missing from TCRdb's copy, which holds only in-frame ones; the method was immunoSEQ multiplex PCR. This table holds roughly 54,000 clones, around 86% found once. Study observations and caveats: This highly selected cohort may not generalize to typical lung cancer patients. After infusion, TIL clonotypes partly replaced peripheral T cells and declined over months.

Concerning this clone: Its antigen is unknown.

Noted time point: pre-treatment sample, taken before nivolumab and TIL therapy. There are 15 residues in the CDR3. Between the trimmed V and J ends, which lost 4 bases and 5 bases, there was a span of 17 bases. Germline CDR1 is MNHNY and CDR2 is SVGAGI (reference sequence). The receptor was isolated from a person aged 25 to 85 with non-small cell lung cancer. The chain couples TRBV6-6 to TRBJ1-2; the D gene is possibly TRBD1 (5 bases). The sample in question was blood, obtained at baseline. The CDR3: CASSSRVGDLYGYTF. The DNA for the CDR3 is TGTGCCAGCAGTTCTCGGGTCGGGGACCTATATGGCTACACCTTC.